This T cell receptor beta chain derives from a study of CXCR3-negative and CXCR3-positive naive CD8 T cells. Across the study: Roughly 1.5 +/- 0.3 million TRB reads came from each library, giving some 130 million in total. Findings and limits, study-wide: Similarly elevated diversity marked both naive subsets, with memory CD8+ cells showing far lower diversity. When CXCR3-positive naive cells were set against CXCR3-negative naive cells, the former had more hydrophobic TRB CDR3s. TRBV-TRBJ usage was alike in naive CXCR3-negative and CXCR3-positive cells but differed in memory cells.

Every CD8+ subset sample held some 300,000 flow-sorted cells, done in triplicate. On this clonotype: The antigen is unknown.

Each TRB cDNA library was prepared by 5' RACE (with UMI labels). TCRdb reprocessed the 5' RACE reads and keeps a single row for each CDR3 protein, giving no DNA. Across roughly 130,000 distinct CDR3 sequences, the top ten clones capture 0.59% of the sample. The receptor's source is a human donor in good health. Some clones in this sample may be carry-over from other donors' samples. Sequencing was performed on naive CXCR3+ CD8+ T cells from blood. The sample's subset: CD45RO-CCR7+CD27+CD95- naive CD8+ T cells expressing CXCR3 (TNR3+).

The CDR3 protein is CASSVPGQGAGGYTF. This chain connects TRBV9 to TRBJ1-2; no DNA is available, so the TRBD1 call from TCRdb remains unchecked. Looked up from germline, CDR1 is SGDLS and CDR2 is YYNGEE. The CDR3 length is 15 residues.